Below, 5 T cell receptor beta chains from the same sample are listed, as sequenced in a study of blood T cell repertoires in COVID-19. The protocol was immunoSEQ multiplex PCR, while the TCRdb copy is restricted to in-frame clones and leaves out a portion. The sample consists of 65,000 or so clones, 75% to 85% of them appearing once. Sequencing was done on a sample of peripheral blood. These receptors were obtained from a man older than 75 with acute or convalescent COVID-19.

Remarks on this clone: The sample contains more than one DNA sequence encoding this CDR3. The gene calls are TRBV7-8 and TRBJ1-5; D is unclear. The CDR3 has 14 residues. Germline V CDR1 and CDR2: SGHVS, FQNEAQ. Between the trimmed V and J ends, which lost 0 bases and 2 bases, there was a span of 5 bases. CDR3 bases: TGTGCCAGCAGCTTAGCGCAGGGCAATCAGCCCCAGCATTTT. It specifies CASSLAQGNQPQHF.

This chain links TRBV3-1 (or the pseudogene TRBV3-2) with TRBJ2-2; 7 bases line up with TRBD1. The V gene's germline CDR1 is LGHDT and CDR2 YNNKEL (reference sequence). The CDR3 has 16 amino acids. The junction had 6 bases not matched to a gene; V was cut back by 3 bases and J by 2 bases. This chain's CDR3 is CASSQTGTANTGELFF. Here the CDR3 DNA reads TGTGCCAGCAGCCAGACCGGGACAGCTAACACCGGGGAGCTGTTTTTT.

CDR3: CASSPASGTEAFF. The CDR3 DNA follows: TGTGCCAGCAGCCCCGCATCGGGCACTGAAGCTTTCTTT. V and J are TRBV11-2 and TRBJ1-1; no clear D gene. CDR1 is SGHAT, CDR2 FQNNGV, per germline. Trimming took 5 bases from V and 4 from J, leaving 11 bases between them. The CDR3 is made up of 13 amino acids.

This chain links TRBV14 with TRBJ1-2; D is possibly TRBD1 (5 bases). This CDR3 contains 15 residues. V lost 0 bases to trimming and J lost 4 bases, with 12 bases between them. Germline V lookup: CDR1 SGHDN, CDR2 FVKESK. The CDR3 DNA follows: TGTGCCAGCAGCCAAGATTTTCGGGGGGGCTATGGCTACACCTTC. Protein sequence: CASSQDFRGGYGYTF.

V is TRBV5-1 and J is TRBJ1-5, with a tentative D call TRBD1 (6 bases). Germline V gene data show CDR1 as SGHRS and CDR2 as YFSETQ. The CDR3 extends over 15 amino acids. V shed 4 bases and J shed 0 bases, with 11 bases lying between them. The chain's CDR3 is CASSPTGLSNQPQHF. CDR3 DNA sequence: TGCGCCAGCAGCCCGACAGGCCTTAGCAATCAGCCCCAGCATTTT. The whole variable domain, remainder taken from reference TRBV5-1 and TRBJ1-5, is KAGVTQTPRYLIKTRGQQVTLSCSPISGHRSVSWYQQTPGQGLQFLFEYFSETQRNKGNFPGRFSGRQFSNSRSEMNVSTLELGDSALYLCASSPTGLSNQPQHFGDGTRLSIL.